The clone carrying this T cell receptor beta chain was seen only a few times. What it binds is unknown. The V gene end was trimmed by 6 bases and the J gene end by 4 bases; junction bases not matched to a gene: 6. Germline CDR1 and CDR2: ENHRY and SYGVKD. The CDR3 contains 14 residues. Here immunoSEQ multiplex PCR was the method, and the copy in TCRdb shows in-frame clones only, minus some. The profile shows approximately 340,000 clones, roughly 70% of them singletons. This entry is derived from a study of cytotoxic CD8 clonotypes in ibrutinib-treated CLL. Study outcomes and limitations: Against age-matched healthy donors, baseline clonality ran higher and tracked circulating CD8+ T-cell counts.

This chain links TRBV10-3 with TRBJ1-2; the match to TRBD1 covers 9 bases. This material consisted of PBMCs, taken after 36 months of ibrutinib treatment. The TCR originated in a human donor with chronic lymphocytic leukemia. CDR3 loop: CAISPGDRAYGYTF. The CDR3 DNA reads TGTGCCATCAGCCCCGGGGACAGGGCCTATGGCTACACCTTC.